What follows is one TCR delta chain and its context. This clone turned up a few times. What this receptor recognizes is not known. No much larger clone is present one base from it, and per-base qualities are unavailable. CDR1 is given as GEAIGNYY and CDR2 as EKD, both from the germline V gene. The CDR3, from cysteine to phenylalanine, totals 15 residues. The only DNA kept is the CDR3, 45 bases in frame from the first base. V loses 0 bases of germline sequence and J loses 2 bases, and the interval between the two ends is 12 bases. These data are taken from a study of γδ T cells in repeated Plasmodium falciparum infection (dated by TCRdb to the early 2020s). With regard to the full study: The natural-infection arm enrolled Malian children exposed to intense seasonal malaria transmission and compared the Malian children with Australian children matched for age and gender. Controlled-infection subjects were sampled at baseline, immediately before selected infections, and 21 days after each infection. Four to six malaria-naive U.S. adults underwent four controlled human malaria infections by bites from P. falciparum NF54-infected Anopheles stephensi mosquitoes over approximately 600 days. Using both natural infection in Mali and controlled human malaria infection, the study looked at the way repeated Plasmodium falciparum infection shapes the human gammadelta T cell repertoire. Malian gammadelta TCR repertoires were analysed cross-sectionally in periods with no transmission and longitudinally across episodes of acute febrile malaria.

The study at large found these results: Vgamma9/Vdelta2+ TCR repertoires showed a highly stable polyclonal repertoire over time and infection, with many inter-individual overlapping TCRgamma sequences. The controlled-infection cohort was small, limiting analysis of inter-individual variability in gammadelta T cell responses. Generalizability was limited because the Malian cohort was drawn from a small rural village of predominantly one ethnic group. Waves of new clonotype selection in Vdelta2-negative, largely Vdelta1+, gammadelta TCR repertoires appeared to be driven by repeated controlled infections. Vdelta2-negative gammadelta TCR repertoires from Malian children appeared more clonally expanded, less diverse and less shared than those of Australian children.

Library method: multiplex PCR. The listed sequencing device is Illumina MiSeq. Both TCR gamma (TRG) and TCR delta (TRD) chains were sequenced from each sorted gammadelta T cell sample. Processing in the source paper ran as follows. The repertoire analyses used clonotype tree plots, the accumulated frequency of the top 20 clonotypes, and diversity index (DI) and D75 metrics. TCRdb called clones anew from the public reads via CATT; matching DNA rows were later pooled. The V and J calls here are based on TCRdb, not the publication. Across this sample there are 50,000 or so delta-chain clones, with 1.6% seen only once. The biggest ten clones account for about 8.6% of the sample. Vgamma9/Vdelta2+ and Vdelta2-negative gammadelta T cell populations were flow-sorted from peripheral blood mononuclear cells for bulk TCR repertoire analysis.

The chain joins TRDV2 to TRDJ1; TRDD3 is a possible D gene, resting on 5 matching bases. TCRdb leaves out the J gene; it was filled in here by matching the DNA to germline. The receptor's source is a pool of human donors (malaria-infected and uninfected, not separated). The sequencing sample was made of gamma-delta T cells from blood. The sequenced DNA: TGTGCCTGTGACACCGTGGGTTGGGATACCGATAAACTCATCTTT. The translation is CACDTVGWDTDKLIF.